Below are 6 T cell receptor beta chains sequenced from a single sample in a study of cytomegalovirus exposure and HLA in healthy donors. PCR was performed using 60 Vbeta and 13 Jbeta primers. Produced via immunoSEQ multiplex PCR; TCRdb's table is partial and in-frame only. Here the sample spans about 250,000 clones, roughly two thirds being singletons. Sequenced sample: PBMCs. Source of these receptors: a female donor in good health and CMV-seronegative.

The rearrangement links TRBV6-1 to TRBJ2-7; D might be TRBD1 (6 bases). CDR3 length: 13 residues. Germline CDR1 and CDR2: MNHNS and SASEGT. Trimming removed 7 bases at V and 0 bases at J, with 10 bases between. CDR3 nucleotide sequence: TGTGCCAGCATCGACAGGTCCTCCTACGAGCAGTACTTC. Translated, it gives CASIDRSSYEQYF.

The CDR3 region is CASSTWAGGTDTQYF. CDR3 in DNA: TGCGCCAGCAGCACGTGGGCGGGAGGGACAGATACGCAGTATTTT. The chain has TRBV5-1 and TRBJ2-3; 9 nucleotides agree with TRBD2. Germline CDR1 and CDR2: SGHRS and YFSETQ. The CDR3 length is 15 residues. J lost 3 bases, V lost 4 bases, and 6 bases had no gene match.

V and J are TRBV28 and TRBJ2-7, with 7 bases identical to TRBD2. Trimming at V came to 5 bases and at J to 4 bases, leaving 5 bases not matched to a gene. Germline lookup yields CDR1 MDHEN and CDR2 SYDVKM. The CDR3 contains 13 residues. CDR3: CASSPGLEYEQYF. DNA of the CDR3: TGTGCCAGCAGTCCTGGACTAGAATACGAGCAGTACTTC.

This clone occurred a few times. CDR3 sequence reads: CASSYSGVARGYTF. The CDR3 DNA is TGTGCCAGCAGTTACTCCGGGGTGGCTCGCGGCTACACCTTC. This sequence joins TRBV6-6 and TRBJ1-2; D is unclear. Germline V gives CDR1 MNHNY, CDR2 SVGAGI (reference sequence). The CDR3 spans 14 residues. With 0 bases removed from V and 8 bases from J, the gap between germline ends came to 13 bases.

V is TRBV7-9 and J is TRBJ2-3; 7 positions agree with TRBD2. This CDR3 spans 14 amino acids. The germline V gene has CDR1 SEHNR and CDR2 FQNEAQ (reference sequence). V gave up 4 bases and J gave up 6 bases; unmatched junction bases: 7. Here the CDR3 DNA reads TGTGCCAGCAGCTCAACTACTAGCGCGGATACGCAGTATTTT. As protein: CASSSTTSADTQYF.

This clone was detected once. The V call is TRBV5-6, the J call TRBJ2-7; 7 bases match TRBD1. CDR3 length: 13 residues. V lost 2 bases, J lost 6 bases, and 5 bases stayed unmatched. Germline assignment: CDR1 SGHDT and CDR2 YYEEEE. The CDR3 here is CASSFVGGGEQYF. CDR3 sequence (DNA): TGTGCCAGCAGCTTCGTAGGGGGCGGCGAGCAGTACTTC.